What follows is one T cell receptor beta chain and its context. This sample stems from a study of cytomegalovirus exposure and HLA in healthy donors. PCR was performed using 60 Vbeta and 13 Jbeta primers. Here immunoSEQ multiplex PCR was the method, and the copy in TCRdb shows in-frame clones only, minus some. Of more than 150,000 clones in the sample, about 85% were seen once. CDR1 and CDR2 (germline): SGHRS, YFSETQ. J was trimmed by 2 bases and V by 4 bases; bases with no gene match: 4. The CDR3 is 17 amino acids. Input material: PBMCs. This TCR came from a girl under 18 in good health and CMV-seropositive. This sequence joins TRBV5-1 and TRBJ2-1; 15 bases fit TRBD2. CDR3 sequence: CASSRGLAGGTYNEQFF. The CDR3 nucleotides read TGCGCCAGCAGCAGAGGACTAGCGGGAGGGACCTACAATGAGCAGTTCTTC.